Listed below are T cell receptor beta chains from one sample, sequenced in a study of shared clonotypes between healthy human individuals. TCRdb's table, derived via immunoSEQ multiplex PCR, lists solely in-frame clones and lacks some. This sample has over a million clones; around 74% occur once, and the top ten carry around 1.5%. Source material: memory CD4+ T cells sorted from blood. All receptors come from a man younger than 30 in good health. CDR3s include the opening cysteine and the closing phenylalanine or tryptophan. D genes are given only for firm matches. A clone size is listed for some rows: how often the clone was seen (once, few, many), or a class if it is expanded.

size	V	D	J	DNA	CDR3
-	TRBV29-1	-	TRBJ2-1	TGCAGCGTTGAAGATTTAGGGGGAGAGTTCTTC	CSVEDLGGEFF
-	TRBV30	TRBD1	TRBJ1-1	TGTGCCTGGAGTCCCCCCCGGACAGGTAAAGACGGGAACACTGAAGCTTTCTTT	CAWSPPRTGKDGNTEAFF
-	TRBV7-2	TRBD2	TRBJ2-1	TGTGCCAGCAGCTTCATAGCGGGAGTTGAGCAGTTCTTC	CASSFIAGVEQFF
-	TRBV11-2	-	TRBJ1-6	TGTGCCAGCAGCGTCCGGGTTTATAATTCACCCCTCCACTTT	CASSVRVYNSPLHF
-	TRBV7-8	-	TRBJ2-7	TGTGCCAGCAGCCGGACGGGTAGTCTGGGGGAGCAGTACTTC	CASSRTGSLGEQYF
-	TRBV19	TRBD1	TRBJ1-2	TGTGCCAGTAGTATGGGACAGGGGGCGAGTGCTGGCTATGGCTACACCTTC	CASSMGQGASAGYGYTF
-	TRBV7-9	TRBD1	TRBJ2-4	TGTGCCAGCACAGGACAGGGTTGGGGCATTCAGTACTTC	CASTGQGWGIQYF
-	TRBV6-1	-	TRBJ2-7	TGTGCCAGCAGTGAAGCGGCAGGGTCGTTGGACGAGCAGTACTTC	CASSEAAGSLDEQYF
-	TRBV6-5	-	TRBJ2-7	TGTGCCAGCAGTTACCGGGACCGTTTCCCCTACGAGCAGTACTTC	CASSYRDRFPYEQYF
-	TRBV9	-	TRBJ2-5	TGTGCCAGCAGCCTTATCGGTTTGGAGACCCAGTACTTC	CASSLIGLETQYF
-	TRBV30	TRBD1	TRBJ1-4	TGTGCCTGGAGTTTCGACAGGGCGTATGGGAATGAAAAACTGTTTTTT	CAWSFDRAYGNEKLFF
-	TRBV6-5	TRBD1	TRBJ1-6	TGTGCCAGCGGGGGGACAGAAAATTCACCCCTCCACTTT	CASGGTENSPLHF
-	TRBV18	-	TRBJ1-1	TGTGCCAGCTCACCATTATTGAACACTGAAGCTTTCTTT	CASSPLLNTEAFF
-	TRBV5-1	-	TRBJ2-5	TGCGCCAGCACCCCGGCGACTGATTTCCAAGAGACCCAGTACTTC	CASTPATDFQETQYF
-	TRBV29-1	-	TRBJ2-7	TGCAGCGTTGGGTTGGGGGCCAGGGGCACGGTCGAGCAGTACTTC	CSVGLGARGTVEQYF
few	TRBV6-1	TRBD1	TRBJ1-4	TGTGCCAGCAGTGCTATACGGACAGGAGGGGTTGAAAAACTGTTTTTT	CASSAIRTGGVEKLFF
-	TRBV11-2	-	TRBJ2-3	TGTGCCAGCAGCTTAGGAAGGGGCAGGGGACCAAGAAATACGCAGTATTTT	CASSLGRGRGPRNTQYF
-	TRBV7-2	TRBD2	TRBJ2-2	TGTGCCAGCAGCTTACTAGCGGGAGTAGATACCGGGGAGCTGTTTTTT	CASSLLAGVDTGELFF
-	TRBV2	-	TRBJ1-6	TGTGCCAGCAGTGAACGGGGAGGTCATAATTCACCCCTCCACTTT	CASSERGGHNSPLHF
-	TRBV15	-	TRBJ1-6	TGTGCCACCAGCAGAGATGGAGGGGGAAACTCACCCCTCCACTTT	CATSRDGGGNSPLHF
-	TRBV5-1	-	TRBJ2-7	TGCGCCAGTCAGGTGGACGGAGGGGCCTACGAGCAGTACTTC	CASQVDGGAYEQYF
-	TRBV6-6	-	TRBJ1-1	TGTGCCAGCACCGGCGGCAGCCGAGCTTTCTTT	CASTGGSRAFF
-	TRBV5-6	-	TRBJ1-1	TGTGCCAGCAGCCCCTGGGGGGTTCAGAGCACTGAAGCTTTCTTT	CASSPWGVQSTEAFF
-	TRBV11-1	-	TRBJ2-1	TGTGCCAGCAGCCCCGCGAGGCAGGGGAGGAATGAGCAGTTCTTC	CASSPARQGRNEQFF
-	TRBV27	TRBD2	TRBJ2-7	TGTGCCAGCAGACGAGACGCCGGGACTACCTACTACGAGCAGTACTTC	CASRRDAGTTYYEQYF
-	TRBV7-3	TRBD2	TRBJ2-5	TGTGCCAGCAGCCCCCAAGCGGGGGGTAGATCGGGGACCCAGTACTTC	CASSPQAGGRSGTQYF
-	TRBV6-1	-	TRBJ2-7	TGTGCCAGCAAGATCCCGGACGCCTACGAGCAGTACTTC	CASKIPDAYEQYF
-	TRBV7-2	TRBD1	TRBJ1-3	TGTGCCAGCAGTCCCGGACGGCAGGGGGCCAACACCATATATTTT	CASSPGRQGANTIYF
once	TRBV19	TRBD1	TRBJ2-1	TGTGCCAGTAGTCAACCGGGACAGGGGGCCGGGAATGAGCAGTTCTTC	CASSQPGQGAGNEQFF
few	TRBV10-2	-	TRBJ1-1	TGCGCCAGCAGTCGAGAGGGGGACACTGAAGCTTTCTTT	CASSREGDTEAFF
-	TRBV7-2	TRBD1	TRBJ1-1	TGTGCCAGCAGCTCCTCCGACAGGGTCGAAGCTTTCTTT	CASSSSDRVEAFF
-	TRBV19	-	TRBJ1-3	TGTGCCAGTAGTATAATGGGGACACAAGGAAACACCATATATTTT	CASSIMGTQGNTIYF
-	TRBV6-1	-	TRBJ2-1	TGTGCCAGCAGCCCAGGCGGGGCGGGTCGCAATGAGCAGTTCTTC	CASSPGGAGRNEQFF
-	TRBV5-6	TRBD1	TRBJ2-4	TGTGCCAGCAGCTTGTACCGGGACAGGACCAAAAACATTCAGTACTTC	CASSLYRDRTKNIQYF
-	TRBV9	-	TRBJ1-1	TGTGCCAGCGGATTCGATGGGCAGAGTGAAGCTTTCTTT	CASGFDGQSEAFF
-	TRBV15	-	TRBJ1-6	TGTGCCACCAGCAGAGAGCCCGGGGTCTTGGGGTCACCCCTCCACTTT	CATSREPGVLGSPLHF
-	TRBV19	TRBD1	TRBJ1-2	TGTGCCAGTAGTTCTCGGACAGGGGGTAGTGGCTACACCTTC	CASSSRTGGSGYTF
-	TRBV5-1	-	TRBJ2-2	TGCGCCAGCAGCTTTGCCGCAGACAACACCGGGGAGCTGTTTTTT	CASSFAADNTGELFF
-	TRBV27	-	TRBJ1-4	TGTGCCAGCCGACCACGAGGCCTTAATGAAAAACTGTTTTTT	CASRPRGLNEKLFF
once	TRBV5-4	-	TRBJ2-6	TGTGCCAGCATTAGGGGTGGAGCTCCCACTGGGGCCAACGTCCTGACTTTC	CASIRGGAPTGANVLTF
once	TRBV10-2	-	TRBJ2-7	TGCGCCAGCTGGGGTCCGGAGTATTTAGAACAATCCACCTACGAGCAGTACTTC	CASWGPEYLEQSTYEQYF
-	TRBV5-8	TRBD2	TRBJ2-5	TGTGCCAGCAACGAGCGGGGAAAGGGAGAGACCCAGTACTTC	CASNERGKGETQYF
few	TRBV5-6	-	TRBJ1-5	TGTGCCAGCAGCTTCGGCCCGCGGAGCAATCAGCCCCAGCATTTT	CASSFGPRSNQPQHF
-	TRBV7-2	-	TRBJ2-3	TGTGCCAGCAGCTTAGCGGGACACAACCCTAGCACAGATACGCAGTATTTT	CASSLAGHNPSTDTQYF
-	TRBV18	TRBD1	TRBJ2-5	TGTGCCAGCTCACCGACAGGGTCGGAGACCCAGTACTTC	CASSPTGSETQYF
-	TRBV6-1	-	TRBJ1-4	TGTGCCAGCAACGCCGGCGGGCAGGGGAAAGAAAAACTGTTTTTT	CASNAGGQGKEKLFF
-	TRBV18	-	TRBJ1-3	TGTGCCAGCTCACCACTCCCAGGGTTGGGAAACACCATATATTTT	CASSPLPGLGNTIYF
-	TRBV7-7	-	TRBJ2-5	TGTGCTAGCAGTTCGGAGGAGACCCAGTACTTC	CASSSEETQYF
few	TRBV5-1	-	TRBJ2-3	TGCGCCAGCAGCTTGGCCGTAGCGGCCAACACAGATACGCAGTATTTT	CASSLAVAANTDTQYF
-	TRBV6-1	-	TRBJ1-2	TGTGCCAGCAGTGATTTGGGGAACTATGGCTACACCTTC	CASSDLGNYGYTF
-	TRBV12-5	TRBD1	TRBJ1-1	TGTGCTAGTGGCTCAAACAGGGGGATCACTGAAGCTTTCTTT	CASGSNRGITEAFF
-	TRBV30	-	TRBJ2-3	TGTGCCTGGAGTGCCACCCGAGATACGCAGTATTTT	CAWSATRDTQYF
-	TRBV11-2	-	TRBJ2-1	TGTGCCAGCAGCTTGGGATACAATGAGCAGTTCTTC	CASSLGYNEQFF
once	TRBV30	-	TRBJ1-3	TGTGCCTGGAGTGTATACACTGGAAACACCATATATTTT	CAWSVYTGNTIYF
once	TRBV7-9	-	TRBJ1-2	TGTGCCAGCAGCTTATTCTCGGACAGCTACTCCTATGGCTACACCTTC	CASSLFSDSYSYGYTF
-	TRBV29-1	TRBD2	TRBJ2-2	TGCAGCGTACGAGCGGGAAACACCGGGGAGCTGTTTTTT	CSVRAGNTGELFF
-	TRBV2	-	TRBJ1-1	TGTGCCAGCATTTGGTCGAACACTGAAGCTTTCTTT	CASIWSNTEAFF